This TCR beta chain was obtained from a study of blood T cell repertoires in COVID-19. Overall study: T cells, B-cell-depleted T cells, or PBMCs provided the cDNA or gDNA that served as material.

With 4 bases clipped from V and 5 bases from J, the junction kept 8 bases outside the gene matches. CDR1 and CDR2 from the germline V gene are SGHRS and YFSETQ. This CDR3 has 14 amino acids. Repertoires were generated with immunoSEQ multiplex PCR, while TCRdb's copy carries only in-frame clones and drops some. Of about 23,000 clones listed, 90% to 95% are singletons. The receptor's source is a woman aged 50 to 65 with active COVID-19. The sample was peripheral blood. The V call is TRBV5-1, the J call TRBJ2-5; 7 bases align to TRBD1. The CDR3 nucleotides are TGCGCCAGCAGCACGGGACAGCGAATGGAGACCCAGTACTTC. Its protein is CASSTGQRMETQYF.